Below are 21 T cell receptor beta chains sequenced from a single sample in a study of T cell changes during pregnancy in multiple sclerosis (dated 2019 in TCRdb). The method behind the library was the immunoSEQ multiplex PCR assay. TCRdb obtained this table from immuneACCESS and retained in-frame rearrangements with V and J assigned. These tables miss some clones; where compared with another copy, unresolved V genes account for less than half of the shortfall, and the remainder is unexplained. Recorded for this sample are some 57,000 clones; about nine tenths of them occurred a single time. In total, the top ten clones hold approximately 1% of the sample. Sequencing used peripheral blood, obtained in the first trimester of pregnancy. The source of these receptors is a female donor in good health, enrolled as a control in a pregnancy study.

This chain connects TRBV2 to TRBJ1-4, with D maybe TRBD1 (6 bases). Per germline, CDR1 SNHLY and CDR2 FYNNEI. V lost 6 bases to trimming and J lost 6 bases, with 20 bases between them. This CDR3 is 16 amino acids long. CDR3 nucleotide sequence: TGTGCCAGCAGGGTATTGGACAGTTGGCAGGATGAAAAACTGTTTTTT. Residues: CASRVLDSWQDEKLFF.

The chain uses TRBV11-2 and TRBJ2-1; D is perhaps TRBD2 (5 bases). Germline CDR1 SGHAT, CDR2 FQNNGV. The CDR3 is 15 amino acids. V lost 3 bases to trimming and J lost 0 bases, with 9 bases between them. CDR3: CASSFGKSSYNEQFF. The CDR3 nucleotides read TGTGCCAGCAGCTTCGGGAAAAGCTCCTACAATGAGCAGTTCTTC. The whole variable domain, remainder taken from reference TRBV11-2 and TRBJ2-1, is EAGVAQSPRYKIIEKRQSVAFWCNPISGHATLYWYQQILGQGPKLLIQFQNNGVVDDSQLPKDRFSAERLKGVDSTLKIQPAKLEDSAVYLCASSFGKSSYNEQFFGPGTRLTVL.

The genes are TRBV28 and TRBJ1-1; 7 bases line up with TRBD1. CDR3 length: 14 amino acids. V lost 5 bases, J lost 4 bases, and 7 bases stayed unmatched. In germline, CDR1 is MDHEN, CDR2 SYDVKM. The CDR3 DNA is TGTGCCAGCAGTCATCAACGACAGGGCACTGAAGCTTTCTTT. The encoded protein is CASSHQRQGTEAFF. Filled out from reference TRBV28 and TRBJ1-1, the complete variable domain reads DVKVTQSSRYLVKRTGEKVFLECVQDMDHENMFWYRQDPGLGLRLIYFSYDVKMKEKGDIPEGYSVSREKKERFSLILESASTNQTSMYLCASSHQRQGTEAFFGQGTRLTVV.

The genes are TRBV5-6 and TRBJ1-3; 7 nucleotides line up with TRBD1. CDR3 size: 16 residues. The germline CDR1 and CDR2 sequences are SGHDT and YYEEEE. The junction had 5 bases not matched to a gene; V was cut back by 2 bases and J by 0 bases. CDR3 coding DNA: TGTGCCAGCAGCTTAGGGACAGCGACCTCTGGAAACACCATATATTTT. It is translated as CASSLGTATSGNTIYF.

The chain employs TRBV9 and TRBJ2-1, with 8 positions matching TRBD1. V was pared by 4 bases and J by 9 bases, with 12 bases of the junction left unmatched. This CDR3 comprises 15 residues. Germline V CDR1 and CDR2: SGDLS, YYNGEE. The CDR3 reads CASSPNQGAPGEQFF. DNA of the CDR3: TGTGCCAGCAGCCCAAACCAGGGGGCCCCAGGTGAGCAGTTCTTC.

This chain connects TRBV10-3 to TRBJ2-2, with D possibly matching TRBD1 (5 bases). V dropped 4 bases and J dropped 1 base, with 13 bases sitting between them. This CDR3 has 16 amino acids. CDR1 ENHRY and CDR2 SYGVKD come from the germline V gene. CDR3 nucleotide sequence: TGTGCCATCAGTGCTCGTGCAGGACAGAACACCGGGGAGCTGTTTTTT. Its protein product is CAISARAGQNTGELFF.

The V and J genes are TRBV25-1 and TRBJ2-2; D is perhaps TRBD1 (6 bases). The V end was cut by 1 base, the J end by 1 base, with 13 bases between. This CDR3 has 17 residues. The germline V gene encodes CDR1 MGHDK and CDR2 SYGVNS. The CDR3 is CASSEFPGAVNTGELFF. DNA of the CDR3: TGTGCCAGCAGTGAATTCCCAGGGGCCGTGAACACCGGGGAGCTGTTTTTT.

The chain recombines TRBV27 with TRBJ1-1; tentatively, D is TRBD1 (5 bases). The CDR3 length is 15 residues. Trimming left V 6 bases short and J 4 bases short, with 18 bases between. Germline CDR1 is MNHEY and CDR2 is SMNVEV (reference sequence). For the CDR3, the DNA is TGTGCCAGCAGCCCAAGCCGGGGGATGCGCACTGAAGCTTTCTTT. Its translation: CASSPSRGMRTEAFF.

V and J are TRBV5-1 and TRBJ2-7, with D maybe TRBD2 (6 bases). This CDR3 spans 17 amino acids. The ends were cut back, 0 bases at V and 3 bases at J, with 19 bases in the middle. From germline, CDR1 is SGHRS and CDR2 YFSETQ. The CDR3 spells CASSLGLFRGSGYEQYF. CDR3 sequence (DNA): TGCGCCAGCAGCTTGGGTCTTTTCCGGGGGTCGGGCTACGAGCAGTACTTC.

V usage is TRBV4-1 and J usage is TRBJ1-3; D gene unclear. Germline-derived CDR1 and CDR2 are MGHRA and YSYEKL. V lost 0 bases to trimming and J lost 4 bases, with 10 bases between them. The CDR3 is made up of 15 amino acids. The DNA of the CDR3 is TGCGCCAGCAGCCAAGATGGTTCTGCGGGAAACACCATATATTTT. This translates into CASSQDGSAGNTIYF.

The chain carries TRBV25-1 and TRBJ1-6; D might be TRBD1 (5 bases). Between the trimmed V and J ends, which lost 5 bases and 13 bases, there was a span of 12 bases. This CDR3 spans 12 amino acids. CDR1 is MGHDK, CDR2 SYGVNS, per germline. The CDR3 loop is CASSFRGVPLHF. The CDR3 DNA is TGTGCCAGCAGTTTTAGGGGCGTGCCCCTCCACTTT.

This chain joins TRBV5-1 and TRBJ2-5; 8 nucleotides line up with TRBD1. The CDR3 has 13 amino acids. J was trimmed by 5 bases and V by 4 bases; bases with no gene match: 4. Germline values: CDR1 SGHRS, CDR2 YFSETQ. CDR3 sequence (DNA): TGCGCCAGCAGCGGCTACAGGGGGGAGACCCAGTACTTC. Translated: CASSGYRGETQYF.

CDR3 sequence: CASSHGSRDRAYNEQFF. The CDR3, as DNA: TGCGCCAGCAGCCATGGGTCCCGGGACAGGGCCTACAATGAGCAGTTCTTC. The V and J genes are TRBV4-1 and TRBJ2-1; 9 bases align to TRBD1. CDR3 length: 17 residues. V was clipped by 3 bases and J by 2 bases; unmatched bases: 8. Per germline, CDR1 MGHRA and CDR2 YSYEKL.

The chain has TRBV6-6 and TRBJ2-1; TRBD2 might be the D (6 bases). Germline loops: CDR1 MNHNY, CDR2 SVGAGI (reference sequence). There are 13 residues in the CDR3. V was clipped by 5 bases and J by 9 bases, with 14 bases between them. The CDR3 here is CASSRGWEAEQFF. The CDR3 DNA reads TGTGCCAGCAGTCGAGGGTGGGAGGCTGAGCAGTTCTTC.

This clone occurred a few times. The rearrangement uses TRBV9 and TRBJ1-1; D not certain. V lost 1 base, J lost 1 base, and 11 bases lay in between. CDR3 size: 15 residues. Germline V CDR1 and CDR2: SGDLS, YYNGEE. The CDR3 bases are TGTGCCAGCAGCGTAAGGAGTTACCCGAACACTGAAGCTTTCTTT. Encoded protein: CASSVRSYPNTEAFF.

V usage is TRBV11-2 and J usage is TRBJ1-5; D ambiguous. Trimming shortened V by 1 base and J by 3 bases, and 10 bases separated the two germline ends. This CDR3 has 15 amino acids. CDR1 is SGHAT and CDR2 is FQNNGV in the germline V gene. DNA of the CDR3: TGTGCCAGCAGCTTAGGCAGGCAGTCCAATCAGCCCCAGCATTTT. It is translated as CASSLGRQSNQPQHF.

This clone was recorded at least ten times. V is TRBV30 and J is TRBJ1-1; D gene unclear. The CDR3 is 12 residues long. V shed 1 base and J shed 7 bases, with 10 bases lying between them. Germline CDR1 and CDR2: GTSNPN and SVGIG (reference sequence). CDR3 nucleotide sequence: TGTGCCTGGAGTGGCGAGGGTCATGAAGCTTTCTTT. Residues: CAWSGEGHEAFF.

Only one count was recorded for this clone. The genes are TRBV5-1 and TRBJ1-1; 7 bases map to TRBD1. The CDR3 spans 14 residues. After removal of 7 bases from V and 1 base from J, the junction contained 7 bases not matched to a gene. CDR1 SGHRS and CDR2 YFSETQ come from the germline V gene. CDR3 sequence reads: CASSRQGPNTEAFF. The CDR3 DNA reads TGCGCCAGCTCTCGACAGGGCCCGAACACTGAAGCTTTCTTT.

This rearrangement joins TRBV16 to TRBJ2-4; 9 bases line up with TRBD2. This CDR3 region has 20 residues. Germline V gene data show CDR1 as KGHSY and CDR2 as FQNENV. V lost 4 bases and J lost 0; bases outside the gene matches: 16. DNA for the CDR3: TGTGCCAGCAGCCTACTACAAACGGCGGGGGGGAGACTAGCCAAAAACATTCAGTACTTC. This codes for CASSLLQTAGGRLAKNIQYF.

J is TRBJ1-5 and V is TRBV4-3; D remains unclear. Deletions cut 3 bases from V and 1 base from J, with 13 bases between. The CDR3 runs to 16 residues. The germline V gene has CDR1 LGHNA and CDR2 YSLEER. The CDR3 is CASSQEYADSNQPQHF. CDR3 coding DNA: TGCGCCAGCAGCCAGGAGTATGCTGACAGCAATCAGCCCCAGCATTTT.

The rearrangement uses TRBV11-2 and TRBJ2-7; D possibly corresponds to TRBD1 (6 bases). This CDR3 region has 13 residues. Germline CDR1 SGHAT, CDR2 FQNNGV. V gave up 5 bases and J gave up 2 bases, with 10 bases separating them. The CDR3 DNA reads TGTGCCAGCAGCCACGGACAGCCCTACGAGCAGTACTTC. Its protein is CASSHGQPYEQYF.